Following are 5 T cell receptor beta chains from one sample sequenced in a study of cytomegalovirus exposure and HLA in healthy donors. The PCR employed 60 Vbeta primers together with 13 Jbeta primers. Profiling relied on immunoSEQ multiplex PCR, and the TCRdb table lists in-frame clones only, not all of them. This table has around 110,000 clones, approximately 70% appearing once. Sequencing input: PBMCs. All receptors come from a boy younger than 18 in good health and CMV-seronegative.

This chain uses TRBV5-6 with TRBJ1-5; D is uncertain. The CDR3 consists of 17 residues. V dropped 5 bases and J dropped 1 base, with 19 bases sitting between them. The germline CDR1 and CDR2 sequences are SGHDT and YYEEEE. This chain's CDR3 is CASSLWRRIGSNQPQHF. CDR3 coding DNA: TGTGCCAGCAGTCTCTGGAGGCGTATCGGGAGCAATCAGCCCCAGCATTTT.

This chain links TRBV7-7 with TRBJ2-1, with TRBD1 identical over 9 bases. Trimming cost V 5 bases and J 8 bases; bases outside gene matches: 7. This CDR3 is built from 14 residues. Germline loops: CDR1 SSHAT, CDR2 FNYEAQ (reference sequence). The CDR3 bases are TGTGCCAGCAGCGAGGACAGGGGCGGCTATGAGCAGTTCTTC. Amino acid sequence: CASSEDRGGYEQFF.

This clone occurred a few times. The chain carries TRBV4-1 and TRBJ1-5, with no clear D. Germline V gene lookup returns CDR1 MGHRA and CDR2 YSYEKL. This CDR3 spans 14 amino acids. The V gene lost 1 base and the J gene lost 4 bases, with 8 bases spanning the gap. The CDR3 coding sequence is TGCGCCAGCAGCCAAGGGACGGGGAATCAGCCCCAGCATTTT. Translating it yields CASSQGTGNQPQHF.

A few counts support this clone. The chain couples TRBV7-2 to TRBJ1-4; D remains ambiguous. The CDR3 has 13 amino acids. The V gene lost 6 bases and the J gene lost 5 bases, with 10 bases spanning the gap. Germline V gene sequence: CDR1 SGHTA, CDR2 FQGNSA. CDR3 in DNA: TGTGCCAGCAGTGCCGGTCTGAATGAAAAACTGTTTTTT. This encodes CASSAGLNEKLFF. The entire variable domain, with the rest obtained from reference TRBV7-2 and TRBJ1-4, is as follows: GAGVSQSPSNKVTEKGKDVELRCDPISGHTALYWYRQSLGQGLEFLIYFQGNSAPDKSGLPSDRFSAERTGGSVSTLTIQRTQQEDSAVYLCASSAGLNEKLFFGSGTQLSVL.

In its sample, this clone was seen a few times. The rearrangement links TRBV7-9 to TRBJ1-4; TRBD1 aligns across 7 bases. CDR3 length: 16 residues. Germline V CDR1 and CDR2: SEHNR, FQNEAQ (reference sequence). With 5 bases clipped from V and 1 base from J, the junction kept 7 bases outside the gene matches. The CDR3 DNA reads TGTGCCAGCAGCCTCGGACAGGAGATAACTAATGAAAAACTGTTTTTT. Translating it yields CASSLGQEITNEKLFF.